The sequence of this T cell receptor beta chain was determined in a study of blood T cell repertoires in COVID-19. Study information: Spain, Italy and the United States supplied samples that represented acute and convalescent COVID-19. T cells, B-cell-depleted T cells, or PBMCs provided the cDNA or gDNA that served as material.

V was pared by 4 bases and J by 8 bases, with 8 bases of the junction left unmatched. The germline V gene has CDR1 MNHEY and CDR2 SMNVEV (reference sequence). The CDR3 is made up of 14 amino acids. In the original processing: Amplification of reference gene primers provided the estimated nucleated cell counts. Clones were read by immunoSEQ multiplex PCR, and TCRdb kept only the in-frame ones, dropping some. That table gives V, J and clone size, and the DNA gave D and trimming. The data hold about 80,000 clones, with 78% observed a single time. The sequencing sample was made of peripheral blood. This receptor was taken from a human donor in a cohort sampled during active COVID-19. The rearrangement uses TRBV27 and TRBJ1-2, with 9 bases identical to TRBD1. Here the CDR3 DNA reads TGTGCCAGCAGTTCGCCGGGACAGGGTGCAGGCTACACCTTC. Its protein is CASSSPGQGAGYTF.